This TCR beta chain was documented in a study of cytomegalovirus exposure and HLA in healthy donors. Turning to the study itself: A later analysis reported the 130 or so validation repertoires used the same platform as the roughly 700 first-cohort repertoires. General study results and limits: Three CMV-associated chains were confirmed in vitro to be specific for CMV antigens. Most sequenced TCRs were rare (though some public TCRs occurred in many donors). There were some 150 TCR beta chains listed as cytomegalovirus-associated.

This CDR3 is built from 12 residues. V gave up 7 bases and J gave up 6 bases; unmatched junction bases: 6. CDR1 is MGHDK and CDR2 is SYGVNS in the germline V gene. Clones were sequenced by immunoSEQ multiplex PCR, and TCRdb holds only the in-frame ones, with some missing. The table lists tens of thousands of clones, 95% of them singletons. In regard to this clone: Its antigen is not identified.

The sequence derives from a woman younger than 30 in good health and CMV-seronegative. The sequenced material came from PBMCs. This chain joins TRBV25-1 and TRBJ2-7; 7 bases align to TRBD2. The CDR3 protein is CASKAGLLEQYF. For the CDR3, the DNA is TGTGCCAGCAAAGCGGGACTCCTCGAGCAGTACTTC.